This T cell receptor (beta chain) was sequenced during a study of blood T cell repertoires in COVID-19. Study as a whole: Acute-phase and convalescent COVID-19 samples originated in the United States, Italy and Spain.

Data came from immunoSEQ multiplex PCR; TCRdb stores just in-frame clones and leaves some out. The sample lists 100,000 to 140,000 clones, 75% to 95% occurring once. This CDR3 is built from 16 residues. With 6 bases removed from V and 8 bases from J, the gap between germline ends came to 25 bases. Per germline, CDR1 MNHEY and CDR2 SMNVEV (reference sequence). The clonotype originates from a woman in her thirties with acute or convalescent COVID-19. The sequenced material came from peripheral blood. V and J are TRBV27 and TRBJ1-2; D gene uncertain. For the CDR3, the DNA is TGTGCCAGCAGAACAATCGCTGGCTCTCTCATAACAGGCTACACCTTC. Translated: CASRTIAGSLITGYTF.